This T cell receptor beta chain was recovered during a study of graft-versus-host responses after intestinal transplantation. Background on the study: All recipients were given anti-thymocyte globulin induction, and tacrolimus and steroids were then administered for around three years.

Clones were read by immunoSEQ multiplex PCR, and TCRdb kept only the in-frame ones, dropping some. The table has 71,000 or so clones, roughly 87% seen once. In its sample, this clone ranks as medium-sized. Antigen unknown. The CDR3 is 14 residues long. CDR1 and CDR2 from the germline V gene are SEHNR and FQNEAQ (reference sequence). J lost 4 bases, V lost 5 bases, and 4 bases had no gene match. V and J are TRBV7-9 and TRBJ2-2; 7 nucleotides match TRBD1. The clonotype was recovered from a human donor who received an intestinal transplant. The sample here was unstimulated CD8+ T cells sorted from spleen or lymph node cells, taken before intestinal transplant. The CDR3 sequence: CASSEGAGTGELFF. Written as DNA, the CDR3 is TGTGCCAGCAGCGAGGGGGCCGGCACCGGGGAGCTGTTTTTT.